This T cell receptor beta chain stems from a study of radiation and T cells in renal cell carcinoma. Study outcomes and limitations: No pretreatment tumor biopsies were available for baseline clonotypes. From baseline, blood top tumor clonotypes peaked at 2 weeks post-radiation.

Data came from immunoSEQ multiplex PCR; TCRdb stores just in-frame clones and leaves some out. The sample includes around 180,000 clones, about 87% of them seen just once. The time point is: blood 4 weeks post-SBRT, at nephrectomy. Noted treatment: 15 Gy SBRT to primary tumor, nephrectomy 4 weeks later. This clone was observed once. Its matching antigen is unknown. V lost 0 bases to trimming and J lost 1 base, with 10 bases between them. Germline CDR1 is LGHNA and CDR2 is YSLEER. CDR3 size: 16 residues. Sequences were derived from blood, sampled from a patient whose treatment included radiotherapy and nephrectomy. This TCR was recovered from a woman in her fifties or sixties with renal cell carcinoma. The rearrangement links TRBV4-3 to TRBJ2-4, with D possibly TRBD2 on 6 matching bases. This CDR3 reads CASSQDMGGAKNIQYF. In DNA, the CDR3 is TGCGCCAGCAGCCAAGATATGGGGGGTGCCAAAAACATTCAGTACTTC.